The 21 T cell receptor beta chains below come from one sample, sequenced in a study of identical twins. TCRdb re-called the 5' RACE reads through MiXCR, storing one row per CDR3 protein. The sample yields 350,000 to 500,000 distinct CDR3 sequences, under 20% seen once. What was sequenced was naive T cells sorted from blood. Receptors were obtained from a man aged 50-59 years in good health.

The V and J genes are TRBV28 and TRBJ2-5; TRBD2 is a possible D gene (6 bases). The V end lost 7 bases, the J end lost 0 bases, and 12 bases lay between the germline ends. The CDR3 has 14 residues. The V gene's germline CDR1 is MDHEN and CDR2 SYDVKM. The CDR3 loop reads CASTGRSYQETQYF. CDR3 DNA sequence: TGTGCCAGCACTGGGAGGAGTTACCAAGAGACCCAGTACTTC. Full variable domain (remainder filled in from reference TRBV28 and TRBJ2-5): DVKVTQSSRYLVKRTGEKVFLECVQDMDHENMFWYRQDPGLGLRLIYFSYDVKMKEKGDIPEGYSVSREKKERFSLILESASTNQTSMYLCASTGRSYQETQYFGPGTRLLVL.

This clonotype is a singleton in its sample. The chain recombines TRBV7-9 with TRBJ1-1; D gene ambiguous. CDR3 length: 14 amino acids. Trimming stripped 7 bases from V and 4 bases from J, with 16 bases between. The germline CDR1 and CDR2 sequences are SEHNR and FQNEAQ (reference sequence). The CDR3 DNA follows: TGTGCCAGCACCCCGGACGATGCAACCACTGAAGCTTTCTTT. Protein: CASTPDDATTEAFF.

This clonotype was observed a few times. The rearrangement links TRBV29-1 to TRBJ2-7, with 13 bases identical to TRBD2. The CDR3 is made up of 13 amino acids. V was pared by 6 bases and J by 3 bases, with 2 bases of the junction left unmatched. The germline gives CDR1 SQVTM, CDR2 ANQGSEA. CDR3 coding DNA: TGCAGCGTGGGACTAGCGGGACTCTACGAGCAGTACTTC. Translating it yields CSVGLAGLYEQYF.

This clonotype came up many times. The CDR3 DNA is TGTGCCAGCAGTAGTCAGATTAGGGACATTCAGTACTTC. This gives the protein CASSSQIRDIQYF. The rearrangement joins TRBV12-3 or TRBV12-4 to TRBJ2-4; no definite D call. V lost 5 bases and J 8 bases, leaving 13 bases between the germline ends. The CDR3 spans 13 residues.

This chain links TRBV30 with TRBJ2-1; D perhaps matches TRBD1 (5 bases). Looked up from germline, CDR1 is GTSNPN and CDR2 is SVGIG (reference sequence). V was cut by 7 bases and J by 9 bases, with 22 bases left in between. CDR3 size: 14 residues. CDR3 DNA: TGTGCCTACCGCCACCAGAAGGGGATCGGTGAGCAGTTCTTC. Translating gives CAYRHQKGIGEQFF.

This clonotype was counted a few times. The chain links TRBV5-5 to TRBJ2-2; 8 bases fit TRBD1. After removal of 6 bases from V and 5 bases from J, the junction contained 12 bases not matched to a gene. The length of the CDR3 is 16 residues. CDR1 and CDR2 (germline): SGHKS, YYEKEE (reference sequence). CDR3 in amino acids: CASNRNTGGWTGELFF. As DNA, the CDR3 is TGTGCCAGCAACCGAAATACAGGGGGTTGGACCGGGGAGCTGTTTTTT.

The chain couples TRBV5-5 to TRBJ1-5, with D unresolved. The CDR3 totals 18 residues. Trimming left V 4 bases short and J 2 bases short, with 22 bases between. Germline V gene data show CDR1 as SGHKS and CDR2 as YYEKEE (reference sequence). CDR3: CASSETPPSGMGNQPQHF. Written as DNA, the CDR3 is TGTGCCAGCAGCGAGACCCCTCCCTCGGGTATGGGCAATCAGCCCCAGCATTTT.

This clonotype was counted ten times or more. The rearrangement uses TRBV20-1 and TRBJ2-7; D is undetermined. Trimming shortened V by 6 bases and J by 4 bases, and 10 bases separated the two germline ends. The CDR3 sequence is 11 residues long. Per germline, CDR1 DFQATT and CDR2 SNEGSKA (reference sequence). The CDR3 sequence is CSAAAAYEQYF. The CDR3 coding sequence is TGCAGTGCCGCCGCCGCATACGAGCAGTACTTC.

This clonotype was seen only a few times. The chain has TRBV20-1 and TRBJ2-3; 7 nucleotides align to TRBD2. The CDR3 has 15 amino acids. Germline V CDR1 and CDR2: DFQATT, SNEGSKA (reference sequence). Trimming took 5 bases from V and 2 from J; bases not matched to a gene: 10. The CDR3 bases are TGCAGTGCTTCCCGGCCAGCGGGAAACACAGATACGCAGTATTTT. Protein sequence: CSASRPAGNTDTQYF.

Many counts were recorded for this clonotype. CDR3 coding DNA: TGTGCCTGTGCAGAGAACACTGAAGCTTTCTTT. As protein: CACAENTEAFF. The rearrangement links TRBV12-3 or TRBV12-4 to TRBJ1-1; no definite D call. V lost 11 bases and J 1 base, leaving 8 bases between the germline ends. The CDR3 totals 11 residues.

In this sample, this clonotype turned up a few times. The chain's CDR3 is CASSGGRSPTQYF. CDR3 DNA sequence: TGTGCCAGCAGCGGAGGTCGCTCCCCCACCCAGTACTTC. V is TRBV4-2 and J is TRBJ2-5, with D possibly matching TRBD2 (5 bases). Looked up from germline, CDR1 is LGHNA and CDR2 is YNFKEQ. Trimming pared 5 bases from V and 8 bases from J, leaving 15 bases between. This CDR3 has 13 residues.

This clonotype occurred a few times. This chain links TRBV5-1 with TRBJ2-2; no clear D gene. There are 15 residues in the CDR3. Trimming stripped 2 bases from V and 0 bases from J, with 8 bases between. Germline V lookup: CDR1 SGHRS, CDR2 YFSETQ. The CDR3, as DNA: TGCGCCAGCAGCTTCGACACTTCGAACACCGGGGAGCTGTTTTTT. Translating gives CASSFDTSNTGELFF.

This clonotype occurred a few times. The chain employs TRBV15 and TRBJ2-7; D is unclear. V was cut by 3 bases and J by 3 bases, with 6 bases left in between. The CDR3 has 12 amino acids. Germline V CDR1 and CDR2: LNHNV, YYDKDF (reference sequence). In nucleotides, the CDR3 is TGTGCCACCAGCAGCGGATACTACGAGCAGTACTTC. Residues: CATSSGYYEQYF.

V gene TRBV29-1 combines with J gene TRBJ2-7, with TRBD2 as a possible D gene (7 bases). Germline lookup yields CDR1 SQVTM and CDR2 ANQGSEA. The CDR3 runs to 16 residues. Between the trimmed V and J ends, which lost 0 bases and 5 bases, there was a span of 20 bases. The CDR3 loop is CSVEEGRGGLGDEQYF. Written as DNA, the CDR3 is TGCAGCGTTGAAGAGGGTAGGGGGGGCCTGGGAGACGAGCAGTACTTC.

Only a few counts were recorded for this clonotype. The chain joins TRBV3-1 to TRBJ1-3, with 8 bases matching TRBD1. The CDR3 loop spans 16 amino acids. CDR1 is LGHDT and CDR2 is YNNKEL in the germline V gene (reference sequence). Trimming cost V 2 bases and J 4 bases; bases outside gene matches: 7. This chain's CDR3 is CASSQRGQADGNTIYF. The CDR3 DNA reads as TGTGCCAGCAGCCAACGGGGACAGGCAGACGGAAACACCATATATTTT.

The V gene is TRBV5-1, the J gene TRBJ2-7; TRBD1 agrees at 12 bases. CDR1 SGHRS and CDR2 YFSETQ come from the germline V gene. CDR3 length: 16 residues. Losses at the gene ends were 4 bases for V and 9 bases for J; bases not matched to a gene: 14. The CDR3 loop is CASSLTRGQGARGQYF. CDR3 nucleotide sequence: TGCGCCAGCAGCCTGACCCGGGGACAGGGGGCCCGTGGGCAGTACTTC.

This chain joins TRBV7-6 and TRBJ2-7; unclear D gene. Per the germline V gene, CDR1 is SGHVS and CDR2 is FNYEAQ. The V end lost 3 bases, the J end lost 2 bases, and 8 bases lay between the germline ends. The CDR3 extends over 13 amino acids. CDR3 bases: TGTGCCAGCAGCTTTTCTTCGACCTACGAGCAGTACTTC. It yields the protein CASSFSSTYEQYF.

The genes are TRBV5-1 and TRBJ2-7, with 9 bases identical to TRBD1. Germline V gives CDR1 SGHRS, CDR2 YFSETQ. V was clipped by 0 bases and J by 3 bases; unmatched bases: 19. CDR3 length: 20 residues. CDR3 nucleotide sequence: TGCGCCAGCAGCTTGGCCCCCAACAGGGGGCGGACTGCCGACTACTACGAGCAGTACTTC. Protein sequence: CASSLAPNRGRTADYYEQYF.

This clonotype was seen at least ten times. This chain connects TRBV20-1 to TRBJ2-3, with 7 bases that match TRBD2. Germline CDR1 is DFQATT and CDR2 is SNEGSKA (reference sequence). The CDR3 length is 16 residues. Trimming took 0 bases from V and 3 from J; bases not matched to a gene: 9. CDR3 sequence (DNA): TGCAGTGCTAGAGATGGTGGGACTACCACGACAGATACGCAGTATTTT. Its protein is CSARDGGTTTTDTQYF.

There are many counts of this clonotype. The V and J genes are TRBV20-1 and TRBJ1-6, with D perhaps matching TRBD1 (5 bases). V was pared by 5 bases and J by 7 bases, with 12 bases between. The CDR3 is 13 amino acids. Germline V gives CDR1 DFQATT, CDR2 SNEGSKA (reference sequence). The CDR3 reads CSARRVGNSPLHF. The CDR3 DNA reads TGCAGTGCTCGCAGGGTGGGGAATTCACCCCTCCACTTT.

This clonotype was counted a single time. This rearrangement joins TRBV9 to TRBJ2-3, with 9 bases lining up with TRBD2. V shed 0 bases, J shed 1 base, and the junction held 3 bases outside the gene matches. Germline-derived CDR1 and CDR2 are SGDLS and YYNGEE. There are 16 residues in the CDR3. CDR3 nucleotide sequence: TGTGCCAGCAGCGTAGCCCCTAGCGGGGGCACAGATACGCAGTATTTT. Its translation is CASSVAPSGGTDTQYF.